The present T cell receptor (beta chain) was sequenced within a study of blood T cell repertoires in COVID-19. Original processing notes: Amplification from reference gene primers served as the basis for estimated nucleated cell counts. Data came from immunoSEQ multiplex PCR; TCRdb stores just in-frame clones and leaves some out. V and J calls plus clone size are reproduced from that table; the DNA served to infer D and trimming. The data show about 58,000 clones, with nearly 90% seen just once and about an eighth held by the top ten. The CDR3 contains 17 residues. Trimming pared 4 bases from V and 0 bases from J, leaving 17 bases between. The germline gives CDR1 SGHDT, CDR2 YYEEEE.

The sequence was collected from a man aged 60 to 75 with active COVID-19. The sequencing sample was made of peripheral blood. The chain carries TRBV5-6 and TRBJ2-4; tentatively, D is TRBD2 (6 bases). CDR3 residues: CASSGIPGLLAKNIQYF. In DNA form, the CDR3 reads TGTGCCAGCAGCGGTATACCGGGACTCCTAGCCAAAAACATTCAGTACTTC. The variable domain in full, completed from reference TRBV5-6 and TRBJ2-4, reads DAGVTQSPTHLIKTRGQQVTLRCSPKSGHDTVSWYQQALGQGPQFIFQYYEEEERQRGNFPDRFSGHQFPNYSSELNVNALLLGDSALYLCASSGIPGLLAKNIQYFGAGTRLSVL.